This record covers a single T cell receptor (beta chain). This sample was included in a study of blood T cell repertoires in COVID-19. V lost 1 base to trimming and J lost 0 bases, with 18 bases between them. This CDR3 comprises 19 residues. Germline V lookup: CDR1 LGHDT, CDR2 YNNKEL (reference sequence). In the original analysis: From reference gene primer amplification, estimates of nucleated cell counts were derived. Only in-frame clones appear in the TCRdb table, and some are missing; sequencing was by immunoSEQ multiplex PCR. V, J and clone size are those of that table, while D and trimming were read from the DNA. The sample contains about 180,000 clones, approximately 89% of which appear only once.

The chain has TRBV3-1 (or the pseudogene TRBV3-2) and TRBJ1-4; a possible D gene is TRBD1 (5 bases). This clonotype was obtained from a man in his forties with active or convalescent COVID-19. The sequenced material came from peripheral blood. The CDR3 nucleotides read TGTGCCAGCAGCCAAGCTGGACATTCCGACCTTGCAACTAATGAAAAACTGTTTTTT. As protein: CASSQAGHSDLATNEKLFF.